The following is a TCR beta chain sequence with its context. One junction end disagrees with the germline gene, perhaps due to a read error. Donors came from a validation cohort of over 100 subjects, distinct from the first 666-subject cohort. Germline-derived CDR1 and CDR2 are SNHLY and FYNNEI. The CDR3 consists of 15 residues. The data were taken from a study of cytomegalovirus exposure and HLA in healthy donors. Study-wide context: It was reported in a later analysis that the 90 to 150 validation repertoires used the same platform as the 500 to 700 first-cohort repertoires.

TCRdb keeps only in-frame clones here, not all; method: immunoSEQ multiplex PCR. The sample includes around 240,000 clones, around 90% of them seen just once. The chain employs TRBV2 and TRBJ1-5; maybe TRBD1 (5 bases). The clonotype was recovered from a woman between 18 and 29 years old in good health and CMV-seronegative. The material sequenced was PBMCs. CDR3 in amino acids: CASREGQQVNQPQHF. The CDR3 DNA is TGTGCCAGCAGGGAAGGCCAACAGGTGAATCAGCCCCAGCATTTT.